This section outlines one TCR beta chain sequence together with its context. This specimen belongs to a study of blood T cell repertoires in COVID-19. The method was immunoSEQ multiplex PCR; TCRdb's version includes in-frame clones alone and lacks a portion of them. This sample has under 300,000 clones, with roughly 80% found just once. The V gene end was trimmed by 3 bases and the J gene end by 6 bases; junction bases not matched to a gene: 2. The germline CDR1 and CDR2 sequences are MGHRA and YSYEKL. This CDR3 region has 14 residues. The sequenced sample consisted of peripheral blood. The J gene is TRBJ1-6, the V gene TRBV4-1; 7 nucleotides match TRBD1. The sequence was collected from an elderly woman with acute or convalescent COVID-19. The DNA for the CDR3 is TGCGCCAGCAGCCAGGCAGGGGGTAATTCACCCCTCCACTTT. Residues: CASSQAGGNSPLHF.